Listed below are T cell receptor beta chains from one sample, sequenced in a study of blood T cell repertoires in COVID-19. The assay was immunoSEQ multiplex PCR, and TCRdb's table has in-frame clones only and misses some. The sample comprises 540,000 or so clones, roughly 89% of which are singletons, and roughly 8% rests with the top ten. Sequencing was performed on peripheral blood. Source of these receptors: a woman in her forties or fifties with COVID-19, enrolled during active disease. CDR3s include the opening cysteine and the closing phenylalanine or tryptophan. Fields, in order: V gene, J gene, CDR3 protein.

v_call: TRBV5-4
j_call: TRBJ1-2
cdr3_aa: CASSLDDQGGYTF

v_call: TRBV30
j_call: TRBJ2-6
cdr3_aa: CAWSVDRANVLTF

v_call: TRBV7-8
j_call: TRBJ1-2
cdr3_aa: CASSPRTGGNYGYTF

v_call: TRBV6-5
j_call: TRBJ1-2
cdr3_aa: CASSRTGSGGYTF

v_call: TRBV28
j_call: TRBJ1-2
cdr3_aa: CASSLGEGVYTF

v_call: TRBV6-5
j_call: TRBJ2-3
cdr3_aa: CASSRAEEDTQYF

v_call: TRBV9
j_call: TRBJ2-5
cdr3_aa: CASSVVPGQGGETQYF

v_call: TRBV7-9
j_call: TRBJ1-1
cdr3_aa: CASSHGEEAFF

v_call: TRBV25-1
j_call: TRBJ2-1
cdr3_aa: CASSDHSRAINEQFF

v_call: TRBV5-1
j_call: TRBJ1-6
cdr3_aa: CASSLEGPYNSPLHF

v_call: TRBV19
j_call: TRBJ2-5
cdr3_aa: CASSPRGQETQYF

v_call: TRBV2
j_call: TRBJ2-5
cdr3_aa: CASSERMASGETQYF

v_call: TRBV5-4
j_call: TRBJ1-2
cdr3_aa: CASSLGSGPGGAVDGYTF

v_call: TRBV29-1
j_call: TRBJ1-2
cdr3_aa: CSVAEAGDYGYTF

v_call: TRBV7-9
j_call: TRBJ2-5
cdr3_aa: CASSPPGRLHETQYF

v_call: TRBV9
j_call: TRBJ1-6
cdr3_aa: CASSLGTVNSPLHF

v_call: TRBV5-6
j_call: TRBJ2-3
cdr3_aa: CASSLDRGGMTDTQYF

v_call: TRBV27
j_call: TRBJ1-6
cdr3_aa: CASSFLEGSSPLHF

v_call: TRBV10-3
j_call: TRBJ2-7
cdr3_aa: CAISESSQGWEQYF

v_call: TRBV27
j_call: TRBJ1-2
cdr3_aa: CASSWRTGEGYGYTF

v_call: TRBV7-3
j_call: TRBJ2-1
cdr3_aa: CASSLTSGGRGGEQFF

v_call: TRBV19
j_call: TRBJ2-2
cdr3_aa: CASSRDRGRGGTGELFF

v_call: TRBV5-1
j_call: TRBJ2-6
cdr3_aa: CASSLGPAGANVLTF

v_call: TRBV28
j_call: TRBJ1-2
cdr3_aa: CASSLSDRLYGYTF

v_call: TRBV28
j_call: TRBJ2-2
cdr3_aa: CASSLRDSEGELFF

v_call: TRBV5-6
j_call: TRBJ2-4
cdr3_aa: CASSLYGLAKNIQYF

v_call: TRBV19
j_call: TRBJ2-7
cdr3_aa: CASSRGTGPYEQYF

v_call: TRBV19
j_call: TRBJ2-3
cdr3_aa: CASSWGSSPLTDTQYF

v_call: TRBV6-7
j_call: TRBJ1-1
cdr3_aa: CASSSGPNKGDTEAFF

v_call: TRBV7-9
j_call: TRBJ2-7
cdr3_aa: CASSSTDRTPYEQYF

v_call: TRBV6-4
j_call: TRBJ2-1
cdr3_aa: CASSNERTSGFNEQFF

v_call: TRBV19
j_call: TRBJ1-5
cdr3_aa: CASSPGQNQPQHF

v_call: TRBV5-1
j_call: TRBJ2-6
cdr3_aa: CASSLSRSVGANVLTF

v_call: TRBV7-9
j_call: TRBJ1-2
cdr3_aa: CASSSEPGQGHYGYTF

v_call: TRBV28
j_call: TRBJ2-7
cdr3_aa: CASTQNLGGWAYEQYF